One sample yielded the 25 T cell receptor beta chains listed below, sequenced in a study of CD8 T cells in ankylosing spondylitis (dated by TCRdb to 2015 to 2018). What the work shows at the level of the full study, not this receptor alone: A TCR beta motif of roughly 8 highly homologous amino acid variants appeared characteristic of blood from ankylosing spondylitis patients.

Their antigens remain unidentified. The library was obtained by 5' RACE. This sample was sequenced with an Illumina HiSeq 2500. TCRdb reran the public reads through fastp at Q25 and MiXCR, keeping productive beta chains. Merged by CDR3 protein, the rows form single entries marked with the most common genes and DNA. This sample gives hundreds of thousands of distinct CDR3 sequences in total; about 13% of them show up just once. The biggest ten clones account for about 6.5% of the sample. Material: blood, either unsorted or a sorted T cell fraction (not recorded which). Source of these receptors: a male donor with ankylosing spondylitis.

This clonotype was seen ten or more times. The rearrangement links TRBV24-1 to TRBJ2-2; D may be TRBD2 (5 bases). Per germline, CDR1 KGHDR and CDR2 SFDVKD. Trimming removed 7 bases at V and 0 bases at J, with 5 bases between. The length of the CDR3 is 13 residues. The CDR3: CATRGANTGELFF. Here the CDR3 DNA reads TGTGCCACCAGGGGAGCGAACACCGGGGAGCTGTTTTTT.

This clonotype was seen at least ten times. The J gene is TRBJ2-1, the V gene TRBV5-1, with a weak D call TRBD2 (6 bases). The CDR3 covers 14 residues. Germline V gene lookup returns CDR1 SGHRS and CDR2 YFSETQ. V shed 4 bases and J shed 7 bases, with 15 bases lying between them. The CDR3 DNA reads as TGCGCCAGCAGCCCCCGGGTAGCGGAAAATGAGCAGTTCTTC. Its protein is CASSPRVAENEQFF.

This chain connects TRBV7-2 to TRBJ2-3, with TRBD2 matching 9 bases. The V segment lost 5 bases and the J segment 2 bases; nucleotides outside the gene matches: 5. Germline V gives CDR1 SGHTA, CDR2 FQGNSA. This CDR3 is built from 15 residues. This CDR3 reads CASSGRTSATDTQYF. CDR3 coding DNA: TGTGCCAGCAGCGGTCGGACTAGCGCCACAGATACGCAGTATTTT.

The rearrangement joins TRBV7-2 to TRBJ2-7; 7 bases agree with TRBD2. CDR1 SGHTA and CDR2 FQGNSA come from the germline V gene. Unmatched junction bases numbered 2, after V lost 6 bases and J lost 0 bases. The CDR3 extends over 13 amino acids. CDR3 nucleotide sequence: TGTGCCAGCAGGGGGGGGAACTCCTACGAGCAGTACGTC. Encoded protein: CASRGGNSYEQYV.

This clonotype was picked up a small number of times. This chain connects TRBV7-9 to TRBJ2-7, with 11 bases fitting TRBD2. In germline, CDR1 is SEHNR, CDR2 FQNEAQ (reference sequence). V dropped 5 bases and J dropped 3; count of bases not matched to a gene: 6. CDR3 length: 15 amino acids. DNA for the CDR3: TGTGCCAGCAGCGTAGGGACTAGCGGTAACTACGAGCAGTACTTC. This gives the protein CASSVGTSGNYEQYF.

This clonotype was counted only a few times. The junction shows a germline mismatch at one end, possibly a read error. The rearrangement links TRBV18 to TRBJ2-1; no reliable D call. The CDR3 extends over 15 amino acids. The germline CDR1 and CDR2 sequences are KGHSH and LQKENI. Here the CDR3 reads CASSPQGPGYNEQFF. The CDR3 DNA reads TGTGCCAGTTCACCGCAAGGGCCGGGCTACAATGAGCAGTTCTTC. Full variable domain (missing parts from reference TRBV18 and TRBJ2-1): NAGVMQNPRHLVRRRGQEARLRCSPMKGHSHVYWYRQLPEEGLKFMVYLQKENIIDESGMPKERFSAEFPKEGPSILRIQQVVRGDSAAYFCASSPQGPGYNEQFFGPGTRLTVL.

This clonotype showed up many times. The V and J genes are TRBV5-1 and TRBJ1-4, with 8 bases matching TRBD1. There are 16 residues in the CDR3. The J segment lost 1 base and the V segment lost 4 bases, leaving 6 bases of the junction unmatched. CDR1 is SGHRS and CDR2 is YFSETQ in the germline V gene. CDR3 amino acids: CASSLGQGGTNEKLFF. The CDR3 bases are TGCGCCAGCAGCCTAGGACAGGGAGGAACTAATGAAAAACTGTTTTTT. Looking up the rest from reference TRBV5-1 and TRBJ1-4 gives the full variable domain: KAGVTQTPRYLIKTRGQQVTLSCSPISGHRSVSWYQQTPGQGLQFLFEYFSETQRNKGNFPGRFSGRQFSNSRSEMNVSTLELGDSALYLCASSLGQGGTNEKLFFGSGTQLSVL.

V gene TRBV6-2 or TRBV6-3 combines with J gene TRBJ1-5, with no clear D. The CDR3 sequence is 14 residues long. Trimming shortened V by 2 bases and J by 5 bases, and 10 bases separated the two germline ends. Per germline, CDR1 MNHEY and CDR2 SVGEGT. This CDR3 reads CASSYGGVDQPQHF. In DNA, the CDR3 is TGTGCCAGCAGTTACGGTGGGGTGGATCAGCCCCAGCATTTT.

V and J are TRBV7-9 and TRBJ1-3; no definite D call. V lost 6 bases and J 2 bases, leaving 11 bases between the germline ends. This CDR3 contains 14 residues. Germline V lookup: CDR1 SEHNR, CDR2 FQNEAQ (reference sequence). CDR3 nucleotide sequence: TGTGCCAGCAGTGGAACCAGAACTGGAAACACCATATATTTT. Protein product: CASSGTRTGNTIYF.

The chain has TRBV5-1 and TRBJ2-1; TRBD1 agrees at 7 bases. Germline CDR1 is SGHRS and CDR2 is YFSETQ. With V trimmed by 7 bases and J by 6 bases, 10 bases remained unmatched. This CDR3 has 14 amino acids. CDR3 sequence (DNA): TGCGCCAGCTGCAGGGACAGAGGTTGCAATGAGCAGTTCTTC. It is translated as CASCRDRGCNEQFF. Variable domain in full (rest from reference TRBV5-1 and TRBJ2-1): KAGVTQTPRYLIKTRGQQVTLSCSPISGHRSVSWYQQTPGQGLQFLFEYFSETQRNKGNFPGRFSGRQFSNSRSEMNVSTLELGDSALYLCASCRDRGCNEQFFGPGTRLTVL.

There are a few counts of this clonotype. J is TRBJ1-2 and V is TRBV4-1; 8 nucleotides agree with TRBD1. With V trimmed by 4 bases and J by 8 bases, 9 bases remained unmatched. The CDR3 sequence is 14 residues long. The V gene's germline CDR1 is MGHRA and CDR2 YSYEKL. For the CDR3, the DNA is TGCGCCAGCAGCCTGACGGACAGGGATGGCGGCTACACCTTC. Encoded protein: CASSLTDRDGGYTF.

This clonotype was recorded at least ten times. This chain links TRBV20-1 with TRBJ2-7; a weak D match, TRBD2 (6 bases). The V gene's germline CDR1 is DFQATT and CDR2 SNEGSKA (reference sequence). Trimming cost V 0 bases and J 5 bases, with 14 bases left between them. The CDR3 consists of 14 residues. CDR3 amino acids: CSARDRGRRDEQYF. Here the CDR3 DNA reads TGCAGTGCTAGAGATAGGGGCCGGAGGGACGAGCAGTACTTC.

The gene calls are TRBV5-1 and TRBJ2-7; D is undetermined. Germline assignment: CDR1 SGHRS and CDR2 YFSETQ. V lost 4 bases and J 1 base, leaving 21 bases between the germline ends. The length of the CDR3 is 17 residues. CDR3 sequence reads: CASSLTHKSAPSYEQYV. The CDR3 bases are TGCGCCAGCAGCCTTACCCACAAATCGGCCCCGTCCTACGAGCAGTACGTC.

This clonotype was counted only a few times. J is TRBJ1-1 and V is TRBV7-2, with D unresolved. The germline V gene encodes CDR1 SGHTA and CDR2 FQGNSA. V was shortened by 5 bases and J by 1 base, with 8 bases between the two germline ends. This CDR3 has 13 residues. This CDR3 reads CASSRYPNTEAFF. DNA of the CDR3: TGTGCCAGCAGCCGGTACCCGAACACTGAAGCTTTCTTT.

This clonotype has just a few counts. The chain is built from TRBV29-1 and TRBJ2-3; a possible D gene is TRBD2 (6 bases). Germline V gene sequence: CDR1 SQVTM, CDR2 ANQGSEA. CDR3 length: 14 residues. V lost 7 bases and J 5 bases, leaving 19 bases between the germline ends. CDR3 in DNA: TGCAGCGGGGGGAGCCCCGGGAGTAGAGATACGCAGTATTTT. Amino acid sequence: CSGGSPGSRDTQYF.

This clonotype occurred many times. The chain couples TRBV2 to TRBJ2-2; D unresolved. The CDR3 length is 12 residues. Trimming pared 3 bases from V and 7 bases from J, leaving 6 bases between. In germline, CDR1 is SNHLY, CDR2 FYNNEI. The CDR3 spells CASSDTYGELFF. CDR3 sequence (DNA): TGTGCCAGCAGTGATACGTACGGGGAGCTGTTTTTT.

DNA of the CDR3: TGTGCCACCAGCGCGGCATCACCCACCTACGAGCAGTACTTC. Translation gives CATSAASPTYEQYF. The rearrangement joins TRBV24-1 to TRBJ2-7; D gene ambiguous. Deletions cut 7 bases from V and 2 bases from J, with 14 bases between. Germline loops: CDR1 KGHDR, CDR2 SFDVKD. The CDR3 sequence is 14 residues long.

The table lists this clonotype with a few counts. The V gene is TRBV5-1, the J gene TRBJ2-2; 8 bases line up with TRBD2. The V segment lost 4 bases and the J segment 8 bases; nucleotides outside the gene matches: 10. This CDR3 spans 15 amino acids. Germline CDR1 is SGHRS and CDR2 is YFSETQ. In DNA, the CDR3 is TGCGCCAGCAGCGTAACAGCGGGAGATCCAGGGGAGCTGTTTTTT. Protein: CASSVTAGDPGELFF. Combining the CDR3 with reference TRBV5-1 and TRBJ2-2 gives the whole variable domain KAGVTQTPRYLIKTRGQQVTLSCSPISGHRSVSWYQQTPGQGLQFLFEYFSETQRNKGNFPGRFSGRQFSNSRSEMNVSTLELGDSALYLCASSVTAGDPGELFFGEGSRLTVL.

This clonotype was detected a few times. V gene TRBV7-8 combines with J gene TRBJ1-1; maybe TRBD1 (6 bases). Trimming left V 0 bases short and J 0 bases short, with 8 bases between. CDR3 length: 15 amino acids. Looked up from germline, CDR1 is SGHVS and CDR2 is FQNEAQ. The CDR3 spells CASSLAGHMNTEAFF. In DNA, the CDR3 is TGTGCCAGCAGCTTAGCGGGACATATGAACACTGAAGCTTTCTTT. Supplemented by reference TRBV7-8 and TRBJ1-1, the full variable domain reads GAGVSQSPRYKVAKRGQDVALRCDPISGHVSLFWYQQALGQGPEFLTYFQNEAQLDKSGLPSDRFFAERPEGSVSTLKIQRTQQEDSAVYLCASSLAGHMNTEAFFGQGTRLTVV.

The rearrangement uses TRBV18 and TRBJ2-1; D possibly corresponds to TRBD2 (5 bases). Deletions cut 3 bases from V and 3 bases from J, with 15 bases between. This CDR3 is 16 amino acids long. The germline gives CDR1 KGHSH, CDR2 LQKENI. The CDR3 nucleotides read TGTGCCAGCTCACCCCTGAGAGGGTTCGGCTACAATGAGCAGTTCTTC. This codes for CASSPLRGFGYNEQFF.

This clonotype appeared a single time. This may be a read error, as it is one base from a much larger clone. Given the absence of the conserved phenylalanine or tryptophan at the CDR3 end, a read error is likely. The chain links TRBV12-3 or TRBV12-4 to TRBJ1-6; 7 bases agree with TRBD1. The CDR3 has 13 amino acids. The J segment lost 7 bases and the V segment lost 3 bases, leaving 0 bases of the junction unmatched. CDR3 sequence reads: CASSLGQNSPLHL. For the CDR3, the DNA is TGTGCCAGCAGTTTGGGACAGAATTCACCCCTCCACCTT.

This clonotype was counted ten times or more. The chain combines TRBV3-1 with TRBJ2-2; D perhaps matches TRBD2 (6 bases). Trimming removed 5 bases from V and 6 bases from J, with 16 bases in between. This CDR3 is built from 15 residues. Germline V lookup: CDR1 LGHDT, CDR2 YNNKEL (reference sequence). Here the CDR3 reads CASSYNGRISGELFF. The CDR3 DNA reads TGTGCCAGCAGCTACAACGGGAGAATCTCCGGGGAGCTGTTTTTT.

In its sample, this clonotype was seen many times. This chain uses TRBV18 with TRBJ2-7; 9 nucleotides agree with TRBD2. V lost 4 bases to trimming and J lost 3 bases; unmatched junction nucleotides: 4. Germline values: CDR1 KGHSH, CDR2 LQKENI. This CDR3 contains 14 residues. CDR3 in amino acids: CASSLAGALYEQYF. DNA of the CDR3: TGTGCCAGCTCACTAGCGGGAGCCCTCTACGAGCAGTACTTC.

This clonotype came up a few times. The gene calls are TRBV5-1 and TRBJ2-4; 7 positions agree with TRBD1. CDR1 is SGHRS, CDR2 YFSETQ, per germline. V lost 4 bases and J lost 6; bases outside the gene matches: 7. The CDR3 contains 14 residues. The CDR3 sequence: CASSPGTARNIQYF. The CDR3 DNA sequence: TGCGCCAGCAGCCCAGGGACAGCCCGAAACATTCAGTACTTC.

There are many counts of this clonotype. J is TRBJ2-7 and V is TRBV30; either TRBD1 or TRBD2 may fit D (5 bases each). CDR3 length: 13 residues. Trimming left V 0 bases short and J 1 base short, with 7 bases between. CDR1 is GTSNPN, CDR2 SVGIG, per germline (reference sequence). As DNA, the CDR3 is TGTGCCTGGAGTGTGGGGGATTCCTACGAGCAGTACTTC. As protein: CAWSVGDSYEQYF.